These T cell receptor beta chains were read from a single sample in a study of blood T cell repertoires in COVID-19. Clones were sequenced by immunoSEQ multiplex PCR, and TCRdb holds only the in-frame ones, with some missing. The sample records about 140,000 clones, 88% being singletons. Sequenced: peripheral blood. The source is a man aged 65-85 years with acute or convalescent COVID-19. The CDR3 runs from the conserved cysteine through the conserved F or W. The order of the fields is D gene, J gene, V gene, clone size, CDR3 DNA, CDR3 protein. A D gene is named only where the DNA matches it firmly. For some rows the clone size is stated as once, few or many, or as a class when expanded; others skip it.

- TRBJ2-7 TRBV20-1 few TGCAGTGCTAGTTTGAACCTTGCGGCTACCTACGAGCAGTACTTC CSASLNLAATYEQYF
TRBD2 TRBJ2-7 TRBV28 - TGTGCCAGCGGTTTTAGCGGGAGTGTAACCTACGAGCAGTACTTC CASGFSGSVTYEQYF
- TRBJ1-3 TRBV6-5 once TGTGCCAGCAGTCCTTCCACCGGGGTAGGAAACACCATATATTTT CASSPSTGVGNTIYF
- TRBJ1-1 TRBV9 - TGTGCCAGCAGCGTAGGGGCAGGGCTTAATGAAGCTTTCTTT CASSVGAGLNEAFF
- TRBJ1-2 TRBV7-9 - TGTGCCAGCAGCTTCGACGGGGGTTCTCCGATACTTAACTATGGCTACACCTTC CASSFDGGSPILNYGYTF
TRBD1 TRBJ1-1 TRBV12-3/TRBV12-4 - TGTGCCAGCACCCCGACAGGGTTCGCTGAAGCTTTCTTT CASTPTGFAEAFF
TRBD1 TRBJ2-1 TRBV27 - TGTGCCAGCAGTTTTGGACAGGGTCGAAACAATGAGCAGTTCTTC CASSFGQGRNNEQFF
- TRBJ2-5 TRBV7-8 - TGTGCCAGCAGCTCCTTGGGCAGGGAGACCCAGTACTTC CASSSLGRETQYF
- TRBJ2-2 TRBV2 - TGTGCCAGCAGACAGAACAGGGTGGCCACCGGGGAGCTGTTTTTT CASRQNRVATGELFF
- TRBJ1-3 TRBV6-5 once TGTGCCAGCAGTTACAAGGCCCCTCCGGGTGGAAACACCATATATTTT CASSYKAPPGGNTIYF
TRBD1 TRBJ1-2 TRBV6-4 few TGTGCCAGCAAATACGGACAGGGGATTGGCTACACCTTC CASKYGQGIGYTF
TRBD2 TRBJ2-4 TRBV28 - TGTGCCAGCAGTTTGGGAGGGTCCCTGACCAAAAACATTCAGTACTTC CASSLGGSLTKNIQYF
TRBD2 TRBJ2-5 TRBV7-8 - TGTGCCAGCAGCCCACAACTAGCGGGGGCAGGGGAGACCCAGTACTTC CASSPQLAGAGETQYF
TRBD2 TRBJ2-1 TRBV19 - TGTGCCAGTAGTACGGCGGCGGGAGGGTTTCATGAGCAGTTCTTC CASSTAAGGFHEQFF
- TRBJ2-3 TRBV6-4 - TGTGCCAGCAGCCCGGGTGCGTGGGATACGCAGTATTTT CASSPGAWDTQYF
TRBD1 TRBJ1-3 TRBV2 - TGTGCCAGCAGGGACAGGGGCCCTACCTCTGGAAACACCATATATTTT CASRDRGPTSGNTIYF
- TRBJ2-5 TRBV24-1 few TGTGCCACCAGTGGTTCGCTGGGGGCTCACCAAGAGACCCAGTACTTC CATSGSLGAHQETQYF
- TRBJ1-2 TRBV27 - TGTGCCAGCCGACGATCAGGCGTCGGTGGCTACACCTTC CASRRSGVGGYTF
TRBD1 TRBJ1-2 TRBV5-1 - TGCGCCAGCAGCTCAGGACAGGGAATCTATGGCTACACCTTC CASSSGQGIYGYTF
TRBD2 TRBJ2-2 TRBV19 - TGTGCCAGTAGAAGAACCGGGACTAGCGGGAGGGGTCGGAACACCGGGGAGCTGTTTTTT CASRRTGTSGRGRNTGELFF
- TRBJ1-1 TRBV10-3 - TGTGCCATCAGTGCCATGAACACTGAAGCTTTCTTT CAISAMNTEAFF
- TRBJ1-6 TRBV9 - TGTGCCAGCAGCGCCGAGGTAAATTCACCCCTCCACTTT CASSAEVNSPLHF
- TRBJ1-1 TRBV5-1 once TGCGCCAGCAGCTGGGAGGGTACCACTGAAGCTTTCTTT CASSWEGTTEAFF
- TRBJ2-7 TRBV6-1 - TGTGCCAGCAGTGAAGCCTCCTGGGGGGACCGCACCTTCTACGAGCAGTACTTC CASSEASWGDRTFYEQYF
- TRBJ2-2 TRBV5-1 - TGCGCCAGCAGGGACAAGGACACCGGGGAGCTGTTTTTT CASRDKDTGELFF
- TRBJ2-3 TRBV6-5 - TGTGCCAGCAGTTACTCGGGACTCGCGGGAGATACGCAGTATTTT CASSYSGLAGDTQYF